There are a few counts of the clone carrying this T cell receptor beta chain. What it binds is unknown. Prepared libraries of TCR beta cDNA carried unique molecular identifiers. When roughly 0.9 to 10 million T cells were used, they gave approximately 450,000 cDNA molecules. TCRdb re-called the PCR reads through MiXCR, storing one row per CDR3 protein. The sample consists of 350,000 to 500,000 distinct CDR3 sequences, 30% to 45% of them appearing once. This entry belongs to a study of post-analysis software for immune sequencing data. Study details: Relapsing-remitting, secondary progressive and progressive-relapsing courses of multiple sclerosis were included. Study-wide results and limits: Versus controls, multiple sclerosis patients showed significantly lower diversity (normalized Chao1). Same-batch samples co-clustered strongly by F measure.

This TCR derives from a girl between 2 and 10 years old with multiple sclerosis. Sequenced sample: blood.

CDR3 in amino acids: CASSSRVSRSYEQYF. In nucleotides, the CDR3 is TGTGCCAGTAGTTCACGGGTATCGAGATCCTACGAGCAGTACTTC. The chain carries TRBV19 and TRBJ2-7; D is unresolved. Per germline, CDR1 LNHDA and CDR2 SQIVND (reference sequence). V was clipped by 5 bases and J by 1 base, with 15 bases between them. This CDR3 spans 15 amino acids. Full variable domain (missing parts from reference TRBV19 and TRBJ2-7): DGGITQSPKYLFRKEGQNVTLSCEQNLNHDAMYWYRQDPGQGLRLIYYSQIVNDFQKGDIAEGYSVSREKKESFPLTVTSAQKNPTAFYLCASSSRVSRSYEQYFGPGTRLTVT.